This TCR beta chain originates from a study of post-analysis software for immune sequencing data. Remarks on this clonotype: Its antigen remains unknown.

Study conclusions and caveats: Patients carried roughly five TRBV segments more frequently than controls did, and TRBV5-6, TRBV5-1 and TRBV20-1 were among them.

The CDR3 is 15 residues long. Germline assignment: CDR1 KGHDR and CDR2 SFDVKD. J lost 7 bases, V lost 4 bases, and 11 bases had no gene match. The authors incorporated unique molecular identifiers into the TCR beta cDNA libraries. TCRdb analysed the PCR reads with MiXCR anew, one entry per CDR3 protein. This table holds fewer than 850,000 distinct CDR3 sequences, 25% to 30% found once. The chain joins TRBV24-1 to TRBJ2-5, with TRBD1 matching 7 bases. This TCR was recovered from a girl aged 5-17 years with multiple sclerosis. Input material: blood. DNA of the CDR3: TGTGCCACCAGTGAGCCAACAGGGGACCGAGGGACCCAGTACTTC. It codes for CATSEPTGDRGTQYF.